These T cell receptor beta chains were read from a single sample in a study of blood T cell repertoires in COVID-19. Generated by immunoSEQ multiplex PCR, the TCRdb table keeps only in-frame clones and is missing some. This table holds 200,000 to 250,000 clones, around 90% found once. The source material was peripheral blood. These receptors were obtained from a man younger than 40 with COVID-19, enrolled during active disease. The CDR3 runs from the conserved cysteine through the conserved F or W. The D gene is left open where the match is weak. Clone size, where shown, is once, few, many, or a class for clones that have expanded.

V gene,J gene,D gene,clone size,CDR3 DNA,CDR3 protein
TRBV19,TRBJ1-1,NA,NA,TGTGCCAAAGGGGCATCCGGTCGGTGTACTGAAGCTTTCTTT,CAKGASGRCTEAFF
TRBV6-5,TRBJ1-6,TRBD1,NA,TGTGCCAGCAGGGGACAGGGGGCCCATTCACCCCTCCACTTT,CASRGQGAHSPLHF
TRBV19,TRBJ2-1,TRBD2,NA,TGTGCCAGTAGTATCGATGGCGGGGGGGTCAATGAGCAGTTCTTC,CASSIDGGGVNEQFF
TRBV3-1/TRBV3-2,TRBJ1-6,TRBD1,NA,TGTGCCAGCAGCCTCTCGGGACAGGGAGACTCACCCCTCCACTTT,CASSLSGQGDSPLHF
TRBV20-1,TRBJ2-1,NA,NA,TGCAGTCCCGCGGGCAATGAGCAGTTCTTC,CSPAGNEQFF
TRBV10-3,TRBJ2-3,TRBD2,NA,TGTGCCACGAGAGGGCAGACTAGCGGGAGACAAACGGACACAGATACGCAGTATTTT,CATRGQTSGRQTDTDTQYF
TRBV6-5,TRBJ1-3,NA,NA,TGTGCCAGCGGGCACCGACCGGTCTCTGGAAACACCATATATTTT,CASGHRPVSGNTIYF
TRBV5-4,TRBJ1-4,NA,NA,TGTGCCAGCAGCTCGACGGGTATTAATGAAAAACTGTTTTTT,CASSSTGINEKLFF
TRBV7-2,TRBJ2-7,NA,NA,TGTGCCAGCAGCTTAGCGACACAGGGAGTCCACTACTTC,CASSLATQGVHYF
TRBV11-2,TRBJ2-7,NA,NA,TGTGCCAGCAGCTTAGTAGGGGATTGGGCGGGGTCCTACGAGCAGTACTTC,CASSLVGDWAGSYEQYF
TRBV28,TRBJ1-5,NA,once,TGTGCCAGCAGTTTTAGAGGATTTTATAGCAATCAGCCCCAGCATTTT,CASSFRGFYSNQPQHF
TRBV9,TRBJ2-7,TRBD1,NA,TGTGCCAGCAGCGTAGCGGGGACAGGGGTGAGTGAGCAGTACTTC,CASSVAGTGVSEQYF
TRBV30,TRBJ2-1,TRBD2,NA,TGTGCCTGGAGTATTTCTAAGGGACTAGCTGGTGAGCAGTTCTTC,CAWSISKGLAGEQFF
TRBV14,TRBJ2-7,NA,NA,TGTGCCAGCAGCGAAGAAGGGCGGGTTACCTACGAGCAGTACTTC,CASSEEGRVTYEQYF
TRBV5-6,TRBJ2-7,TRBD2,NA,TGTGCCAGCAGCTGGGACCGGGGGGACGAGCAGTACTTC,CASSWDRGDEQYF
TRBV7-2,TRBJ1-2,NA,NA,TGTGCCAGCAGCTTAGGCGGGCAGGCTCACGGCTACACCTTC,CASSLGGQAHGYTF
TRBV12-3/TRBV12-4,TRBJ2-3,NA,NA,TGTGCCAGCAGTTATTTACAAGATACGCAGTATTTT,CASSYLQDTQYF
TRBV7-3,TRBJ2-1,TRBD2,once,TGTGCCAGCAGGAGGACTAGCGGAGGAAATGAGCAGTTCTTC,CASRRTSGGNEQFF
TRBV12-3/TRBV12-4,TRBJ2-3,NA,NA,TGTGCCAGCAGTTTCGAGGGGGCAGATACGCAGTATTTT,CASSFEGADTQYF
TRBV11-2,TRBJ2-7,TRBD1,NA,TGTGCCAGCGCTCGGGACAGGGGGAGATACGAGCAGTACTTC,CASARDRGRYEQYF
TRBV28,TRBJ2-2,NA,NA,TGTGCCAGCGACGGGAGCCCCACCGGGGAGCTGTTTTTT,CASDGSPTGELFF
TRBV6-4,TRBJ2-5,NA,NA,TGTGCCAGCAGTGCCTTCCCAGGGGCCAGCCGGGAGACCCAGTACTTC,CASSAFPGASRETQYF
TRBV27,TRBJ1-1,TRBD1,NA,TGTGCCAGCAGTCGAGGGGACAGCCTAATGAACACTGAAGCTTTCTTT,CASSRGDSLMNTEAFF
TRBV19,TRBJ2-1,TRBD2,NA,TGTGCCAGTTCACGTCTCTCTAGCGGAGCCTACAATGAGCAGTTCTTC,CASSRLSSGAYNEQFF
TRBV28,TRBJ2-2,TRBD1,NA,TGTGCCAGCAGCCAGCCACGGACAGGGCCGAACACCGGGGAGCTGTTTTTT,CASSQPRTGPNTGELFF
TRBV10-1,TRBJ2-3,TRBD1,NA,TGCGCCAGCAGTGAGTCGAGGAAACGAAGGGACAGGGGGCCAGATACGCAGTATTTT,CASSESRKRRDRGPDTQYF
TRBV6-4,TRBJ1-1,TRBD1,NA,TGTGCCAGCAGGGAACAGGGGGACACTGAAGCTTTCTTT,CASREQGDTEAFF
TRBV7-9,TRBJ1-2,TRBD1,NA,TGTGCCAGCAGCCGAAATCTAGACAGGGGATCTAACTATGGCTACACCTTC,CASSRNLDRGSNYGYTF
TRBV24-1,TRBJ2-1,NA,NA,TGTGCCACCAGTGATTTAGACCAGGGGAAATTAATCTCCTACAATGAGCAGTTCTTC,CATSDLDQGKLISYNEQFF
TRBV10-3,TRBJ2-5,TRBD2,NA,TGTGCCATCAGTGAGTTAGCGGGAGAGACCCAGTACTTC,CAISELAGETQYF
TRBV10-3,TRBJ2-5,NA,NA,TGTGCCATCAGTGAAGGACAGAAGGTTGGCTCGGAGACCCAGTACTTC,CAISEGQKVGSETQYF
TRBV6-1,TRBJ2-1,NA,NA,TGTGCCAGCAGTGAAGCAGCCCCTTTGGGTACCGGCGGGGATGAGCAGTTCTTC,CASSEAAPLGTGGDEQFF
TRBV6-5,TRBJ1-3,NA,NA,TGTGCCAGAAACAGGGCTGGAAACACCATATATTTT,CARNRAGNTIYF
TRBV27,TRBJ2-2,NA,NA,TGTGCCAGCAGTTTACATTACTTGCCGACCGGGGAGCTGTTTTTT,CASSLHYLPTGELFF
TRBV1,TRBJ2-2,NA,NA,TGCACCAGCAGCCAAGTAGGAGCGTGCGGGGAGCTGTTTTTT,CTSSQVGACGELFF
TRBV27,TRBJ2-7,TRBD1,NA,TGTGCCAGCAGTTTGAGGAGACAGGGGGCGCGGGAGCAGTACTTC,CASSLRRQGAREQYF
TRBV4-3,TRBJ2-5,TRBD2,once,TGCGCCAGCAGCCAAGGGACTAGCGGGGGTACGGAGACCCAGTACTTC,CASSQGTSGGTETQYF
TRBV7-2,TRBJ1-2,NA,once,TGTGCCAGCAGCTTAATGGAGGGGTATGGCTACACCTTC,CASSLMEGYGYTF
TRBV7-9,TRBJ2-1,TRBD2,few,TGTGCCAGCAGCAGATCGGGGGGAAGCTCCTACAATGAGCAGTTCTTC,CASSRSGGSSYNEQFF
TRBV7-9,TRBJ1-1,NA,NA,TGTGCCAGCAGGCAGGGGCAGGGTAACACTGAAGCTTTCTTT,CASRQGQGNTEAFF
TRBV29-1,TRBJ1-3,NA,few,TGCAGCGCCACGAAAAGTTCAGGGGTTGGAAACACCATATATTTT,CSATKSSGVGNTIYF
TRBV4-2,TRBJ2-5,TRBD2,once,TGTGCCAGCAGCCAAGGGCTAGCGGGGGGCGGGAACCAAGAGACCCAGTACTTC,CASSQGLAGGGNQETQYF